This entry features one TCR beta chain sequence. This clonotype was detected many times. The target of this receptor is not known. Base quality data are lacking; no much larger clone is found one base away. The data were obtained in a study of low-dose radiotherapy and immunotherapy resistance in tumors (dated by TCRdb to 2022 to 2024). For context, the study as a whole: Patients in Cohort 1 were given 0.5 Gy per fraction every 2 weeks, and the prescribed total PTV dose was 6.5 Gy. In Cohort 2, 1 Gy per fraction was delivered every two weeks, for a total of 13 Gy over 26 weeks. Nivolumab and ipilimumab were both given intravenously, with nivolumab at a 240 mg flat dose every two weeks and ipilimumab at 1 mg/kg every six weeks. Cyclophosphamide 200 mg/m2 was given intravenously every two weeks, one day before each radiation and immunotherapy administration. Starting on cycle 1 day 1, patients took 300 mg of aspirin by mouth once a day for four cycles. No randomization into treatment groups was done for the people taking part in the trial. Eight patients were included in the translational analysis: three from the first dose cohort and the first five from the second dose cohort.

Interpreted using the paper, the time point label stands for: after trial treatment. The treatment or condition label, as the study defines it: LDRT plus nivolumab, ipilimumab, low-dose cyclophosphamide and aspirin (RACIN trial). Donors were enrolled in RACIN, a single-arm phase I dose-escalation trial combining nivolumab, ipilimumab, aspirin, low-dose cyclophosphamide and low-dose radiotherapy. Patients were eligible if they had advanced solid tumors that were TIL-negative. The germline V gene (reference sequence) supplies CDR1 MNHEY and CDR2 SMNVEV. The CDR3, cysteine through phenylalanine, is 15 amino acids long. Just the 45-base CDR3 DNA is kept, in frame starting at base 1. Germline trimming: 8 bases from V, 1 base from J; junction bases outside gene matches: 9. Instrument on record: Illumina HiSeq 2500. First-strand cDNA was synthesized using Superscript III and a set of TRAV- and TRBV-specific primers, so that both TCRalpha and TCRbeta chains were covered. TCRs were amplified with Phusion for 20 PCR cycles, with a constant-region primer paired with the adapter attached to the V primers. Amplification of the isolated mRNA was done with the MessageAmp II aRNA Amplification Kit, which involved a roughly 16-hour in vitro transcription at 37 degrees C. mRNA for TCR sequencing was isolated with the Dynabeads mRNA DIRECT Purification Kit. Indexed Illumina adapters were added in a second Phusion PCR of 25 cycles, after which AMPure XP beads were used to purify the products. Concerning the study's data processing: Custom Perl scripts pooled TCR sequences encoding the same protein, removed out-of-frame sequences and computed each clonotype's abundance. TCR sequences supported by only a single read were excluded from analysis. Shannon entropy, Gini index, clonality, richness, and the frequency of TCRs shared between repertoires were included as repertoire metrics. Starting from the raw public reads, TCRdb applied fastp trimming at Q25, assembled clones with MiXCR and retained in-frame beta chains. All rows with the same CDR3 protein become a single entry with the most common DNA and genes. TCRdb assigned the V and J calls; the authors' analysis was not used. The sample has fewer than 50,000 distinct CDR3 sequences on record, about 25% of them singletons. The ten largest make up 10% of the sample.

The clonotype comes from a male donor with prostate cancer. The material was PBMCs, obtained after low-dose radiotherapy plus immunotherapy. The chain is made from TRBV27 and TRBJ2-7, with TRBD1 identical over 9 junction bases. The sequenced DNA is TGTGCCAGCTCGAAACCGGGACAGGGATCCTACGAGCAGTACTTC. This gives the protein CASSKPGQGSYEQYF.